The source of this T cell receptor (beta chain) is a study of cytomegalovirus exposure and HLA in healthy donors. Trimming took off 2 bases at V and 5 bases at J, with 12 bases between the two ends. CDR1 is SGHTA, CDR2 FQGTGA, per germline. This CDR3 has 14 residues. General observations from the study: Some V segments (TRBV6-2 and TRBV6-3 among them) were excluded as indistinguishable.

Comment on this clone: Its antigen is unknown.

Unrecorded immune exposure was likely among donors, who were nominally healthy when sampled. Both 60 Vbeta primers and 13 Jbeta primers went into the PCR. The table came from immunoSEQ multiplex PCR; TCRdb's copy has only in-frame clones and leaves some out. This repertoire includes around 100,000 clones. This sequence originates from a middle-aged man in good health and CMV-seronegative. The chain uses TRBV7-3 and TRBJ1-1; the D is unclear. Material: PBMCs. The CDR3 nucleotides are TGTGCCAGCAGCTTACGGAGGGAGGGAACTGAAGCTTTCTTT. Translation gives CASSLRREGTEAFF.